The 14 T cell receptor beta chains in this list originate from one sample, sequenced in a study of OX40 agonist ivuxolimab in advanced cancers. Sequencing used immunoSEQ multiplex PCR; TCRdb keeps in-frame clones, though not all of them. The sample lists 20,000 to 30,000 clones, approximately 90% seen once, with 49% in the top ten. The starting material was CD4+ or CD8+ T cells sorted from blood, obtained in a trial of the OX40 agonist ivuxolimab. These receptors were taken from an adult with an advanced solid tumor such as melanoma, head and neck, liver or kidney cancer.

This sequence joins TRBV6-5 and TRBJ1-2; possible D gene TRBD1, 5 bases. Germline V gene data show CDR1 as MNHEY and CDR2 as SVGAGI. Trimming left V 0 bases short and J 7 bases short, with 9 bases between. This CDR3 comprises 13 residues. The CDR3 is CASSYSSRAGYTF. The CDR3 coding sequence is TGTGCCAGCAGTTACTCCTCCAGGGCTGGCTACACCTTC.

This clone was found once. The chain combines TRBV7-9 with TRBJ2-1, with D unclear. V was clipped by 0 bases and J by 5 bases, with 2 bases between them. The germline CDR1 and CDR2 sequences are SEHNR and FQNEAQ (reference sequence). The length of the CDR3 is 12 residues. The CDR3: CASSLADNEQFF. The DNA of the CDR3 is TGTGCCAGCAGCTTAGCTGACAATGAGCAGTTCTTC.

The V and J genes are TRBV19 and TRBJ1-1; 11 nucleotides match TRBD1. Germline V CDR1 and CDR2: LNHDA, SQIVND (reference sequence). The length of the CDR3 is 14 residues. The trim removed 5 bases at V and 7 bases at J, leaving 6 bases unmatched. The CDR3 spells CASSSDRGLDEAFF. DNA of the CDR3: TGTGCCAGTAGTTCGGACAGGGGGCTTGATGAAGCTTTCTTT.

V is TRBV14 and J is TRBJ2-1; a possible D gene is TRBD2 (5 bases). CDR1 and CDR2 (germline): SGHDN, FVKESK. V was cut by 2 bases and J by 0 bases, with 8 bases left in between. CDR3 length: 15 residues. This chain's CDR3 is CASSQFGSSYNEQFF. The CDR3 DNA reads TGTGCCAGCAGCCAATTTGGGAGCTCCTACAATGAGCAGTTCTTC.

The gene calls are TRBV7-9 and TRBJ2-5; 8 bases match TRBD2. Trimming took 5 bases from V and 5 from J; bases not matched to a gene: 13. The CDR3 is made up of 16 amino acids. Germline CDR1 is SEHNR and CDR2 is FQNEAQ (reference sequence). The CDR3 protein is CASSPTERGWMETQYF. The CDR3 DNA sequence: TGTGCCAGCAGCCCCACCGAGCGGGGGTGGATGGAGACCCAGTACTTC.

The rearrangement links TRBV11-2 to TRBJ2-4; 8 bases fit TRBD2. V lost 1 base, J lost 0 bases, and 2 bases stayed unmatched. The CDR3 covers 16 residues. The germline V gene has CDR1 SGHAT and CDR2 FQNNGV. The CDR3: CASSLASGLAKNIQYF. In DNA, the CDR3 is TGTGCCAGCAGCTTAGCTAGCGGGTTAGCCAAAAACATTCAGTACTTC.

The CDR3 region is CASSLKTALTF. CDR3 nucleotide sequence: TGTGCCAGCAGCCTTAAGACAGCTCTCACCTTC. This chain connects TRBV7-8 to TRBJ1-2; D perhaps matches TRBD1 (5 bases). V was shortened by 5 bases and J by 13 bases, with 14 bases between the two germline ends. Germline CDR1 is SGHVS and CDR2 is FQNEAQ. The CDR3 spans 11 residues.

The chain has TRBV11-2 and TRBJ2-7; D unresolved. The CDR3 spans 11 residues. Germline V gene lookup returns CDR1 SGHAT and CDR2 FQNNGV. The V gene lost 8 bases and the J gene lost 0 bases, with 5 bases spanning the gap. The CDR3 region is CASSTSYEQYF. As DNA, the CDR3 is TGTGCCAGCTCGACCTCCTACGAGCAGTACTTC.

This sequence joins TRBV2 and TRBJ1-2; possible D gene TRBD1, 6 bases. This CDR3 has 14 amino acids. V was trimmed by 7 bases and J by 0 bases, leaving 12 bases between them. CDR1 and CDR2 (germline): SNHLY, FYNNEI. CDR3 in amino acids: CASKDSYTNYGYTF. For the CDR3, the DNA is TGTGCCAGCAAGGACAGTTACACTAACTATGGCTACACCTTC.

The chain recombines TRBV11-3 with TRBJ2-1; D remains unclear. This CDR3 contains 15 residues. Germline lookup yields CDR1 SGHNT and CDR2 YENEEA. V was cut by 3 bases and J by 0 bases, with 9 bases left in between. The CDR3 sequence is CASSLYFSSYNEQFF. CDR3 coding DNA: TGTGCCAGCAGCTTGTATTTCAGCTCCTACAATGAGCAGTTCTTC.

The V call is TRBV6-6, the J call TRBJ1-1; D unresolved. The V end was cut by 2 bases, the J end by 5 bases, with 15 bases between. CDR1 is MNHNY, CDR2 SVGAGI, per germline (reference sequence). CDR3 length: 15 residues. This CDR3 reads CASSYPFGVGTEAFF. CDR3 DNA: TGTGCCAGCAGTTACCCTTTTGGGGTTGGGACTGAAGCTTTCTTT.

This clone is categorized as medium-sized. V and J are TRBV5-4 and TRBJ2-7, with 7 bases lining up with TRBD2. CDR1 and CDR2 from the germline V gene are SGHNT and YYREEE (reference sequence). The length of the CDR3 is 15 residues. J lost 9 bases, V lost 4 bases, and 16 bases had no gene match. CDR3 sequence (DNA): TGTGCCAGCAGCCTGGACGTGGGAGGGCAGGTTGTGCAGTACTTC. Amino acids: CASSLDVGGQVVQYF.

The chain links TRBV2 to TRBJ2-3, with a weak D call TRBD2 (6 bases). Germline assignment: CDR1 SNHLY and CDR2 FYNNEI. CDR3 size: 17 residues. Deletions cut 3 bases from V and 0 bases from J, with 16 bases between. The CDR3 region is CASSDLPGTPSTDTQYF. The CDR3 region has the DNA TGTGCCAGCAGTGACTTACCCGGGACTCCAAGCACAGATACGCAGTATTTT.

This clone was recorded once. This chain connects TRBV4-1 to TRBJ1-3; D unclear. Germline CDR1 reads MGHRA; CDR2 reads YSYEKL. The CDR3 consists of 15 residues. V was shortened by 0 bases and J by 1 base, with 7 bases between the two germline ends. CDR3 in amino acids: CASSQEGISGNTIYF. For the CDR3, the DNA is TGCGCCAGCAGCCAAGAGGGAATTTCTGGAAACACCATATATTTT.